The rows below give T cell receptor beta chains drawn from one sample of a study of T-cell memory formation after mild COVID-19. Using its own MiXCR run on the 5' RACE reads, TCRdb lists one record per CDR3 protein. Of about 390,000 distinct CDR3 sequences in the sample, 15% to 20% were seen once. Sequenced input: PBMCs or a T cell subset sorted from them (not recorded which). These receptor sequences come from a man aged 18 to 29 who had mild COVID-19 (a few samples of this study predate the infection). Cell type and time point are not known. Each CDR3 is given with its conserved first and last residue. A D gene is named only where the DNA matches it firmly. Not every row has a clone size; where given, it reads once, few, many or a size class.

abundance: -; d_gene: -; v_gene: TRBV20-1; j_gene: TRBJ2-7; CDR3aa: CSARDLGLVVALDEQYF; CDR3nt: TGCAGTGCTAGAGATCTCGGGCTAGTAGTCGCGTTGGACGAGCAGTACTTC
abundance: -; d_gene: -; v_gene: TRBV6-6; j_gene: TRBJ1-1; CDR3aa: CASRETGATEAFF; CDR3nt: TGTGCCAGCAGGGAAACAGGTGCCACTGAAGCTTTCTTT
abundance: many; d_gene: -; v_gene: TRBV5-1; j_gene: TRBJ1-6; CDR3aa: CASSLAGPENNSPLHF; CDR3nt: TGCGCCAGCAGCTTGGCCGGTCCAGAAAATAATTCACCCCTCCACTTT
abundance: -; d_gene: -; v_gene: TRBV2; j_gene: TRBJ2-1; CDR3aa: CASSEVGNEQFF; CDR3nt: TGTGCCAGCAGTGAAGTTGGGAATGAGCAGTTCTTC
abundance: many; d_gene: -; v_gene: TRBV28; j_gene: TRBJ1-1; CDR3aa: CASSYPTRRTEAFF; CDR3nt: TGTGCCAGCAGTTATCCGACAAGGAGGACTGAAGCTTTCTTT
abundance: -; d_gene: -; v_gene: TRBV5-6; j_gene: TRBJ2-5; CDR3aa: CARRRMKETQYF; CDR3nt: TGTGCCAGGAGACGGATGAAAGAGACCCAGTACTTC
abundance: -; d_gene: -; v_gene: TRBV9; j_gene: TRBJ1-1; CDR3aa: CASSVMASDTEAFF; CDR3nt: TGTGCCAGCAGCGTAATGGCGTCGGACACTGAAGCTTTCTTT
abundance: -; d_gene: TRBD2; v_gene: TRBV28; j_gene: TRBJ2-3; CDR3aa: CASSLGRGGVTDTQYF; CDR3nt: TGTGCCAGCAGTTTAGGGCGGGGGGGAGTTACAGATACGCAGTATTTT
abundance: few; d_gene: TRBD1; v_gene: TRBV27; j_gene: TRBJ2-7; CDR3aa: CASKAGTGQSEQYF; CDR3nt: TGTGCCAGCAAGGCCGGGACAGGCCAATCCGAGCAGTACTTC
abundance: -; d_gene: -; v_gene: TRBV6-2/TRBV6-3; j_gene: TRBJ2-2; CDR3aa: CASILTAGSGTGELFF; CDR3nt: TGTGCCAGCATTCTAACCGCAGGGTCGGGGACCGGGGAGCTGTTTTTT
abundance: -; d_gene: TRBD1; v_gene: TRBV4-3; j_gene: TRBJ2-1; CDR3aa: CASSQAMTGTYNEQFF; CDR3nt: TGCGCCAGCAGCCAGGCGATGACAGGGACCTACAATGAGCAGTTCTTC
abundance: few; d_gene: -; v_gene: TRBV5-1; j_gene: TRBJ2-1; CDR3aa: CASRASSALNEQFF; CDR3nt: TGCGCCAGCAGGGCTAGCTCGGCTCTCAATGAGCAGTTCTTC
abundance: few; d_gene: -; v_gene: TRBV11-1; j_gene: TRBJ2-3; CDR3aa: CASSSAGVTDTQYF; CDR3nt: TGTGCCAGCAGCTCGGCGGGCGTCACAGATACGCAGTATTTT
abundance: -; d_gene: TRBD1; v_gene: TRBV4-3; j_gene: TRBJ1-2; CDR3aa: CASSQVLQGNYGYTF; CDR3nt: TGCGCCAGCAGCCAAGTACTACAGGGGAACTATGGCTACACCTTC
abundance: few; d_gene: TRBD2; v_gene: TRBV9; j_gene: TRBJ2-5; CDR3aa: CASSKDGGETQYF; CDR3nt: TGTGCCAGCAGCAAGGACGGGGGGGAGACCCAGTACTTC
abundance: few; d_gene: -; v_gene: TRBV4-1; j_gene: TRBJ1-5; CDR3aa: CASSQVGANQPQHF; CDR3nt: TGCGCCAGCAGCCAAGTAGGGGCCAATCAGCCCCAGCATTTT
abundance: many; d_gene: -; v_gene: TRBV7-2; j_gene: TRBJ1-2; CDR3aa: CASSRDRDGGYTF; CDR3nt: TGTGCCAGCAGCCGGGACCGCGATGGGGGCTACACCTTC
abundance: -; d_gene: -; v_gene: TRBV27; j_gene: TRBJ2-5; CDR3aa: CASSFNRQETQYF; CDR3nt: TGTGCCAGCAGTTTCAACAGACAAGAGACCCAGTACTTC
abundance: -; d_gene: -; v_gene: TRBV29-1; j_gene: TRBJ1-1; CDR3aa: CSVEEGDKEDFF; CDR3nt: TGCAGCGTTGAAGAAGGGGACAAAGAGGATTTCTTT
abundance: -; d_gene: -; v_gene: TRBV7-9; j_gene: TRBJ1-1; CDR3aa: CASGLPNTEAFF; CDR3nt: TGTGCCAGCGGTCTCCCGAACACTGAAGCTTTCTTT
abundance: few; d_gene: -; v_gene: TRBV27; j_gene: TRBJ2-5; CDR3aa: CASSPQRWLKETQYF; CDR3nt: TGTGCCAGCAGTCCCCAGCGTTGGTTAAAAGAGACCCAGTACTTC
abundance: -; d_gene: -; v_gene: TRBV6-2/TRBV6-3; j_gene: TRBJ2-7; CDR3aa: CASSYPPSDTTYEQYF; CDR3nt: TGTGCCAGCAGTTATCCCCCCTCGGACACCACCTACGAGCAGTACTTC
abundance: -; d_gene: -; v_gene: TRBV7-2; j_gene: TRBJ1-4; CDR3aa: CASSLTWSNAEKLFF; CDR3nt: TGTGCCAGCAGCCTAACTTGGTCTAACGCCGAAAAACTGTTTTTT
abundance: many; d_gene: TRBD2; v_gene: TRBV7-2; j_gene: TRBJ2-1; CDR3aa: CASSLTGGAVGEQFF; CDR3nt: TGTGCCAGCAGCTTAACCGGGGGGGCGGTAGGTGAGCAGTTCTTC
abundance: -; d_gene: -; v_gene: TRBV5-1; j_gene: TRBJ2-3; CDR3aa: CASSLGTSTSTDTQYF; CDR3nt: TGCGCCAGCAGCCTTGGGACTTCAACTAGCACAGATACGCAGTATTTT
abundance: -; d_gene: -; v_gene: TRBV20-1; j_gene: TRBJ2-1; CDR3aa: CSARDPGRGKDEQFF; CDR3nt: TGCAGTGCTAGAGACCCTGGTCGGGGCAAAGATGAGCAGTTCTTC
abundance: few; d_gene: -; v_gene: TRBV5-4; j_gene: TRBJ2-2; CDR3aa: CASSLYDPYTGELFF; CDR3nt: TGTGCCAGCAGCTTGTACGACCCATACACCGGGGAGCTGTTTTTT
abundance: -; d_gene: -; v_gene: TRBV7-9; j_gene: TRBJ1-1; CDR3aa: CASSLVGYQGMNTEAFF; CDR3nt: TGTGCCAGCAGCTTAGTGGGCTACCAGGGGATGAACACTGAAGCTTTCTTT
abundance: -; d_gene: -; v_gene: TRBV7-6; j_gene: TRBJ1-2; CDR3aa: CASSSGVPNYGYTF; CDR3nt: TGTGCCAGCAGCTCAGGGGTTCCTAACTATGGCTACACCTTC
abundance: -; d_gene: -; v_gene: TRBV25-1; j_gene: TRBJ2-2; CDR3aa: CVNSSGREGSGARTGELFF; CDR3nt: TGTGTTAACTCGAGTGGCAGGGAAGGTTCGGGGGCTCGCACCGGGGAGCTGTTTTTT
abundance: few; d_gene: -; v_gene: TRBV7-9; j_gene: TRBJ1-1; CDR3aa: CASSVAVNTEAFF; CDR3nt: TGTGCCAGCAGTGTCGCGGTGAACACTGAAGCTTTCTTT
abundance: -; d_gene: TRBD1; v_gene: TRBV12-3/TRBV12-4; j_gene: TRBJ2-5; CDR3aa: CASSGTGREETQYF; CDR3nt: TGTGCCAGCAGTGGGACAGGGAGAGAAGAGACCCAGTACTTC
abundance: -; d_gene: -; v_gene: TRBV4-1; j_gene: TRBJ1-1; CDR3aa: CASSVRWGGTSTEAFF; CDR3nt: TGCGCCAGCAGCGTCCGGTGGGGGGGGACGAGTACTGAAGCTTTCTTT
abundance: few; d_gene: -; v_gene: TRBV5-1; j_gene: TRBJ1-4; CDR3aa: CASSSNGGTNEKLFF; CDR3nt: TGCGCCAGCAGCTCGAATGGGGGGACTAATGAAAAACTGTTTTTT
abundance: -; d_gene: TRBD1; v_gene: TRBV18; j_gene: TRBJ2-5; CDR3aa: CASSPPGVGGAPEEETQYF; CDR3nt: TGTGCCAGCTCACCACCCGGGGTAGGGGGCGCCCCCGAGGAGGAGACCCAGTACTTC
abundance: few; d_gene: TRBD1; v_gene: TRBV6-2/TRBV6-3; j_gene: TRBJ2-7; CDR3aa: CASSLVATGTGTNEQYF; CDR3nt: TGTGCCAGCAGTTTGGTAGCCACCGGGACAGGGACCAACGAGCAGTACTTC
abundance: few; d_gene: TRBD1; v_gene: TRBV6-5; j_gene: TRBJ2-7; CDR3aa: CASSPLYGTGYEQYF; CDR3nt: TGTGCCAGCAGTCCCCTGTATGGGACAGGCTACGAGCAGTACTTC
abundance: few; d_gene: TRBD1; v_gene: TRBV7-9; j_gene: TRBJ1-1; CDR3aa: CASSSQGAEAFF; CDR3nt: TGTGCCAGCAGTTCCCAGGGGGCTGAAGCTTTCTTT
abundance: -; d_gene: -; v_gene: TRBV7-6; j_gene: TRBJ2-7; CDR3aa: CASSSSLASYEQYF; CDR3nt: TGTGCCAGCAGCTCCTCTCTAGCGAGCTACGAGCAGTACTTC
abundance: -; d_gene: -; v_gene: TRBV7-9; j_gene: TRBJ2-2; CDR3aa: CASSPSARSAGELFF; CDR3nt: TGTGCCAGCAGCCCCTCGGCCAGGTCGGCCGGGGAGCTGTTTTTT
abundance: -; d_gene: TRBD2; v_gene: TRBV24-1; j_gene: TRBJ2-1; CDR3aa: CATSDNERGGLDEQFF; CDR3nt: TGTGCCACCAGTGACAACGAGCGGGGGGGCCTGGATGAGCAGTTCTTC
abundance: few; d_gene: -; v_gene: TRBV4-1; j_gene: TRBJ1-6; CDR3aa: CASSQVMDSTNSPLHF; CDR3nt: TGCGCCAGCAGCCAAGTAATGGACAGCACGAATTCACCCCTCCACTTT
abundance: -; d_gene: -; v_gene: TRBV5-1; j_gene: TRBJ1-4; CDR3aa: CASSSRGSTNEKLFF; CDR3nt: TGCGCCAGCAGCTCGCGGGGGTCAACTAATGAAAAACTGTTTTTT
abundance: -; d_gene: -; v_gene: TRBV7-2; j_gene: TRBJ2-1; CDR3aa: CASSLEASDHEQFF; CDR3nt: TGTGCCAGCAGCTTAGAGGCGTCAGACCATGAGCAGTTCTTC
abundance: -; d_gene: TRBD2; v_gene: TRBV12-3/TRBV12-4; j_gene: TRBJ2-1; CDR3aa: CASSSRLAGEGNEQFF; CDR3nt: TGTGCCAGCAGTTCGCGACTAGCGGGGGAGGGTAATGAGCAGTTCTTC
abundance: -; d_gene: -; v_gene: TRBV21-1; j_gene: TRBJ2-7; CDR3aa: CASSTPYEQYF; CDR3nt: TGTGCCAGCAGCACCCCCTACGAGCAGTACTTC
abundance: -; d_gene: -; v_gene: TRBV28; j_gene: TRBJ2-7; CDR3aa: CASAQAPYEQYF; CDR3nt: TGTGCCAGCGCTCAGGCACCCTACGAGCAGTACTTC
abundance: few; d_gene: TRBD1; v_gene: TRBV4-2; j_gene: TRBJ1-6; CDR3aa: CASSRSIPGTANSPLHF; CDR3nt: TGTGCCAGCAGCCGCTCCATCCCCGGGACAGCTAATTCACCCCTCCACTTT
abundance: few; d_gene: -; v_gene: TRBV29-1; j_gene: TRBJ2-2; CDR3aa: CSVARQGRAGELFF; CDR3nt: TGCAGCGTTGCCCGACAGGGGAGGGCCGGGGAGCTGTTTTTT
abundance: -; d_gene: TRBD2; v_gene: TRBV9; j_gene: TRBJ2-5; CDR3aa: CASSAGLSQETQYF; CDR3nt: TGTGCCAGCAGCGCGGGACTATCCCAAGAGACCCAGTACTTC